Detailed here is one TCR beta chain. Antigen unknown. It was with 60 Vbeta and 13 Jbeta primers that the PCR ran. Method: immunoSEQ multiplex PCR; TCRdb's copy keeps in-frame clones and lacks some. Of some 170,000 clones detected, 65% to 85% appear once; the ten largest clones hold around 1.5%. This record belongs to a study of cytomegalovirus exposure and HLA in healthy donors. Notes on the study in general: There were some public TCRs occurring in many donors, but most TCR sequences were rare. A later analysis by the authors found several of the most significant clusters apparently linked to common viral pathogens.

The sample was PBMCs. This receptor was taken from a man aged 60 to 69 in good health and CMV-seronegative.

CDR3 nucleotide sequence: TGCGCCAGCAGCTTGGATCGCGGGTTTGGCGTAAATGAAAAACTGTTTTTT. This encodes CASSLDRGFGVNEKLFF. The chain recombines TRBV5-1 with TRBJ1-4; no clear D gene. The ends were cut back, 0 bases at V and 5 bases at J, with 17 bases in the middle. Germline CDR1 and CDR2: SGHRS and YFSETQ. CDR3 length: 17 amino acids.